These T cell receptor beta chains were read from a single sample in a study of beta chain features in type 1 diabetes. This table comes from immunoSEQ multiplex PCR, and its TCRdb copy is limited to in-frame clones, with some not included. This table has around 340,000 clones, approximately 9.9% appearing once. The sample consisted of central memory CD4+ T cells from blood. These receptors were obtained from a man aged 25-45 years with type 1 diabetes. Each CDR3 is given with its conserved first and last residue.

V gene | CDR3 protein
TRBV2 | CASSPITSGRLNEQFF
TRBV29-1 | CSVVATNEKLFF
TRBV6-5 | CASSWMTGGYGYTF
TRBV6-5 | CASSYTLGVTEAFF
TRBV11-3 | CASSLDRPGVGASYNEQFF
TRBV29-1 | CSVVVQETQYF
TRBV5-6 | CASSLGAQRDGYTF
TRBV7-2 | CASSLQGETLYGYTF
TRBV7-7 | CASSFGLDQTQYF
TRBV4-3 | CASSSLVDGGSRYEQYF
TRBV7-2 | CASSLAAAGGQETQYF
TRBV7-2 | CASSRPVGGSYEQYF
TRBV20-1 | CSAKDPATQYF
TRBV28 | CASSLSPGQMNTEAFF
TRBV29-1 | CSVWVYNEQFF
TRBV7-9 | CASSLLGAGANVLTF
TRBV25-1 | CASSEGFPNGPVETQYF
TRBV21-1 | CASKTPSYEQYF
TRBV2 | CASISVGGMTGELFF
TRBV18 | CASSPSDRVFSGANVLTF
TRBV18 | CASTQTGDQPQHF
TRBV5-1 | CASSRGDGNQPQHF
TRBV19 | CASSKDWDQETQYF
TRBV11-2 | CASSSGTGNYGYTF
TRBV2 | CASSDRESGANVLTF
TRBV11-2 | CASSYTGEETQYF
TRBV7-9 | CASSFNSYNEQFF